This is a list of T cell receptor beta chains from one sample in a study of blood T cell repertoires in COVID-19. Data came from immunoSEQ multiplex PCR; TCRdb stores just in-frame clones and leaves some out. The sample has approximately 160,000 clones, more than 75% seen once. What was sequenced was peripheral blood. Receptors were obtained from a woman aged 60-75 years with COVID-19, enrolled during active disease. Both conserved end residues are part of each CDR3. A D gene is named only where the DNA matches it firmly. Expanded clones are given a class, and other clones once, few, many or no size at all.

>TRBV18|.|.|TRBJ2-1
CASSPFLLSSYNEQFF
TGTGCCAGCTCACCATTTCTCCTAAGCTCCTACAATGAGCAGTTCTTC
>TRBV5-1|.|.|TRBJ1-1
CASTLGGRQNTEAFF
TGCGCCAGCACTCTGGGGGGACGGCAGAACACTGAAGCTTTCTTT
>TRBV6-5|.|.|TRBJ1-5
CASRPGGQPQHF
TGTGCCAGCAGGCCCGGAGGTCAGCCCCAGCATTTT
>TRBV21-1|.|.|TRBJ1-6
CASSKAGGQVPDNSPLHF
TGTGCCAGCAGCAAAGCAGGGGGACAGGTCCCTGATAATTCACCCCTCCACTTT
>TRBV11-1|.|.|TRBJ1-1
CASSPITGVTEAFF
TGTGCCAGCAGCCCCATAACCGGGGTCACTGAAGCTTTCTTT
>TRBV6-5|.|.|TRBJ1-5
CASGRAGQPQHF
TGTGCCAGCGGTAGGGCAGGGCAGCCCCAGCATTTT
>TRBV13|.|TRBD1|TRBJ2-3
CASSSTEGRGSDTQYF
TGTGCCAGCAGCTCCACCGAGGGCAGGGGGTCAGATACGCAGTATTTT
>TRBV7-2|.|TRBD2|TRBJ2-2
CASSLVASGRATGELFF
TGTGCCAGCAGCTTAGTGGCTAGCGGGAGGGCCACCGGGGAGCTGTTTTTT
>TRBV6-5|.|.|TRBJ1-1
CASRRPQGNTEAFF
TGTGCCAGCAGACGGCCACAGGGGAACACTGAAGCTTTCTTT
>TRBV24-1|once|TRBD1|TRBJ1-5
CATSDKTGDNQPQHF
TGTGCCACCAGTGATAAGACAGGGGACAATCAGCCCCAGCATTTT
>TRBV18|.|.|TRBJ1-1
CASSPTYIVEAFF
TGTGCCAGCTCACCAACCTATATAGTTGAAGCTTTCTTT
>TRBV2|.|TRBD1|TRBJ2-1
CASGKQGLSYNEQFF
TGTGCCAGCGGGAAACAGGGGTTGTCCTACAATGAGCAGTTCTTC
>TRBV20-1|.|TRBD1|TRBJ1-3
CSANDRGARNTIYF
TGCAGTGCTAATGACAGGGGTGCGAGAAACACCATATATTTT